This entry is about one TCR beta chain. Profiling relied on immunoSEQ multiplex PCR, and the TCRdb table lists in-frame clones only, not all of them. The table includes some 10,000 clones, under 80% detected once. Germline V lookup: CDR1 SNHLY, CDR2 FYNNEI. V gave up 5 bases and J gave up 5 bases, with 10 bases separating them. The CDR3 is 12 residues long. The data are from a study of regulatory dendritic cells for organ transplantation. This sequence originates from a human donor in good health. The sample comprised memory CD8+ T cells from blood. Subset specified: CD45RO+ memory T cells. The chain employs TRBV2 and TRBJ2-7, with D tentatively TRBD1 (6 bases). As DNA, the CDR3 is TGTGCCAGCAGTTGGCAGGGGAACGAGCAGTACTTC. It encodes CASSWQGNEQYF.